A selection of T cell receptor beta chains follows, all from one sample in a study of cytomegalovirus exposure and HLA in healthy donors. TCRdb's table, derived via immunoSEQ multiplex PCR, lists solely in-frame clones and lacks some. The table shows about 150,000 clones, with less than 90% occurring only once. Sequences were obtained from PBMCs. These receptors all stem from a male donor in good health and CMV-seropositive. Each CDR3 is given with its conserved first and last residue. D genes are given only for firm matches. Size values are once, few and many counts, or a class for expanded clones, and some rows have none.

V gene	J gene	clone size	D gene	CDR3 protein	CDR3 DNA
TRBV9	TRBJ1-3	.	.	CASRAGGTSGNTIYF	TGTGCCAGCCGCGCCGGGGGGACCTCTGGAAACACCATATATTTT
TRBV7-9	TRBJ2-3	few	TRBD1	CASRMDRGREDTQYF	TGTGCCAGCAGAATGGACAGGGGACGTGAAGATACGCAGTATTTT
TRBV2	TRBJ1-1	once	.	CASRAGAQNTEAFF	TGTGCCAGCAGGGCAGGGGCGCAGAACACTGAAGCTTTCTTT
TRBV7-6	TRBJ2-7	.	.	CASSETPSYEQYF	TGTGCCAGCAGCGAGACACCCTCCTACGAGCAGTACTTC
TRBV10-3	TRBJ2-5	.	.	CAIGAGNQETQYF	TGCGCCATCGGTGCGGGAAACCAAGAGACCCAGTACTTC
TRBV28	TRBJ1-4	.	.	CASSLGQTTNEKLFF	TGTGCCAGCAGTTTAGGGCAGACAACTAATGAAAAACTGTTTTTT
TRBV27	TRBJ2-1	.	.	CASSSPGRGSGEQFF	TGTGCCAGCAGTTCCCCCGGCAGGGGCAGCGGTGAGCAGTTCTTC
TRBV28	TRBJ2-7	.	TRBD1	CASSDPGTGTYEQYF	TGTGCCAGCAGCGACCCCGGGACAGGAACCTACGAGCAGTACTTC
TRBV2	TRBJ1-1	.	.	CASLTDTEAFF	TGTGCCAGCCTCACAGACACTGAAGCTTTCTTT
TRBV27	TRBJ2-1	.	TRBD2	CASSPGTSGSMEFF	TGTGCCAGCAGTCCCGGGACTAGCGGGAGTATGGAGTTCTTC
TRBV7-2	TRBJ2-3	.	.	CASSFSIKGSASTDTQYF	TGTGCCAGCAGCTTTTCGATAAAGGGGTCCGCCTCCACAGATACGCAGTATTTT
TRBV9	TRBJ2-7	.	.	CASSSGYLRPYEQYF	TGTGCCAGCAGCAGCGGTTACTTGCGGCCCTACGAGCAGTACTTC
TRBV5-8	TRBJ2-3	.	.	CASSSRPGTDTQYF	TGTGCCAGCAGCTCTCGCCCGGGCACAGATACGCAGTATTTT
TRBV19	TRBJ2-1	.	TRBD2	CGTSGRSYNEQFF	TGTGGGACTAGCGGGAGATCCTACAATGAGCAGTTCTTC
TRBV30	TRBJ1-5	.	.	CAWSVGQEEGQPQHF	TGTGCCTGGAGTGTAGGGCAGGAAGAGGGTCAGCCCCAGCATTTT
TRBV6-6	TRBJ2-7	.	.	CASRAGVLSYEQYF	TGTGCCAGCAGGGCAGGGGTTCTTTCCTACGAGCAGTACTTC
TRBV5-6	TRBJ1-1	.	.	CASSWTSTRAFF	TGTGCCAGCAGCTGGACTTCAACGAGGGCTTTCTTT
TRBV2	TRBJ2-2	once	TRBD1	CASADYRGAGELFF	TGTGCCAGCGCTGACTACAGGGGCGCCGGGGAGCTGTTTTTT
TRBV7-2	TRBJ2-7	.	.	CASSLRGVSEQYF	TGTGCCAGCAGCTTAAGGGGCGTTTCCGAGCAGTACTTC
TRBV4-1	TRBJ2-6	.	.	CASRFNRDRLSGANVLTF	TGCGCCAGCAGGTTTAATCGGGATCGGCTCTCTGGGGCCAACGTCCTGACTTTC
TRBV2	TRBJ1-5	.	.	CASSDRSINQPQHF	TGTGCCAGCAGTGACAGAAGTATCAATCAGCCCCAGCATTTT
TRBV5-1	TRBJ2-5	.	TRBD2	CASSTGTSGPEETQYF	TGCGCCAGCAGCACCGGGACTAGCGGACCCGAGGAGACCCAGTACTTC
TRBV2	TRBJ1-1	.	.	CASSEGGGLAEAFF	TGTGCCAGCAGTGAAGGGGGAGGGTTGGCTGAAGCTTTCTTT
TRBV14	TRBJ2-2	.	.	CASSPFLGVFGGELFF	TGTGCCAGCAGCCCCTTTTTAGGGGTATTTGGCGGGGAGCTGTTTTTT
TRBV5-1	TRBJ2-3	.	.	CASSTTGDTQYF	TGCGCCAGCAGCACCACCGGAGATACGCAGTATTTT
TRBV29-1	TRBJ2-7	.	.	CSVLTQGEQYF	TGCAGCGTTTTGACCCAGGGCGAGCAGTACTTC
TRBV5-1	TRBJ2-7	.	TRBD1	CASSSSGTGIYEQYF	TGCGCCAGCAGCAGCTCCGGGACAGGGATATACGAGCAGTACTTC
TRBV5-4	TRBJ2-3	.	.	CASSLSQADTQYF	TGTGCCAGCAGCTTGTCCCAGGCAGATACGCAGTATTTT
TRBV7-9	TRBJ1-2	.	.	CASSLAEGRFINPDGYTF	TGTGCCAGCAGCTTAGCGGAGGGACGGTTCATAAATCCTGATGGCTACACCTTC
TRBV27	TRBJ2-1	.	.	CASEDRFGFEQFF	TGTGCCAGCGAGGATAGGTTCGGTTTTGAGCAGTTCTTC
TRBV7-9	TRBJ1-4	.	TRBD1	CASSPLSPGGEEKLFF	TGTGCCAGCAGCCCCCTTAGTCCAGGGGGCGAGGAAAAACTGTTTTTT
TRBV18	TRBJ2-1	.	TRBD2	CASSPDWDYSSGEQFF	TGTGCCAGCTCACCTGACTGGGACTACTCGTCTGGTGAGCAGTTCTTC
TRBV6-5	TRBJ1-5	.	.	CASSYTVDQPQHF	TGTGCCAGCAGTTACACGGTTGATCAGCCCCAGCATTTT
TRBV6-5	TRBJ1-2	.	TRBD1	CASSSGQGSGGYTF	TGTGCCAGCAGTTCCGGACAGGGCTCGGGCGGCTACACCTTC
TRBV7-9	TRBJ2-7	.	.	CASSLGSRGVRKFYEQYF	TGTGCCAGCAGCTTAGGGAGTAGGGGCGTCCGCAAGTTCTACGAGCAGTACTTC
TRBV5-1	TRBJ1-2	.	.	CASRASGDYGYTF	TGCGCCAGCAGAGCATCCGGGGACTATGGCTACACCTTC
TRBV28	TRBJ1-1	.	.	CASSLFGEGTEAFF	TGTGCCAGCAGTTTATTCGGGGAGGGCACTGAAGCTTTCTTT
TRBV19	TRBJ2-7	once	TRBD1	CASSPGQGDYEQYF	TGTGCCAGTAGTCCGGGACAGGGGGACTACGAGCAGTACTTC
TRBV9	TRBJ1-2	.	.	CASSPGGTHLSYGYTF	TGTGCCAGCAGCCCGGGAGGGACTCACCTTTCTTATGGCTACACCTTC
TRBV11-1	TRBJ2-5	.	.	CASSFGSQETQYF	TGTGCCAGCAGCTTTGGCTCCCAAGAGACCCAGTACTTC
TRBV18	TRBJ1-1	.	.	CASSPPRDTKSGAFF	TGTGCCAGCTCACCACCGCGAGATACTAAGTCGGGAGCTTTCTTT
TRBV29-1	TRBJ2-7	.	TRBD2	CSVDPGGETYEQYF	TGCAGCGTTGACCCGGGGGGGGAGACCTACGAGCAGTACTTC
TRBV6-1	TRBJ2-1	.	TRBD1	CASRRSGTGYNEQFF	TGTGCCAGCAGACGGTCCGGGACAGGATACAATGAGCAGTTCTTC
TRBV30	TRBJ1-4	.	TRBD1	CACGTGGEKLFF	TGTGCCTGCGGGACAGGCGGAGAAAAACTGTTTTTT
TRBV25-1	TRBJ2-7	.	.	CASASSGYEQYF	TGTGCCAGCGCAAGTTCAGGCTACGAGCAGTACTTC
TRBV9	TRBJ1-2	.	.	CAGSLATGGTGNRRGYTF	TGTGCCGGCAGCCTCGCGACTGGGGGGACCGGGAACCGGCGCGGCTACACCTTC
TRBV5-1	TRBJ1-2	few	.	CASTEALQGGYTF	TGCGCCAGCACCGAGGCCCTACAGGGCGGCTACACCTTC
TRBV5-1	TRBJ2-2	.	.	CASSFQGSGELFF	TGCGCCAGCAGCTTTCAGGGGAGCGGGGAGCTGTTTTTT
TRBV7-9	TRBJ2-5	.	.	CASSSPTDQETQYF	TGTGCCAGCAGCTCCCCAACAGACCAAGAGACCCAGTACTTC
TRBV19	TRBJ2-7	.	TRBD2	CASSMPGEGRYEQYF	TGTGCCAGTAGTATGCCCGGGGAGGGACGCTACGAGCAGTACTTC
TRBV19	TRBJ1-1	.	TRBD1	CASRRDRGSTEAFF	TGTGCCAGTAGAAGGGACAGGGGGTCCACTGAAGCTTTCTTT
TRBV29-1	TRBJ1-3	.	.	CSVDLPGSGNTIYF	TGCAGCGTTGATCTTCCAGGCTCTGGAAACACCATATATTTT
TRBV11-3	TRBJ1-2	.	TRBD1	CVSSSPPQGKNGYTF	TGTGTCAGCAGCAGCCCACCACAGGGGAAAAATGGCTACACCTTC
TRBV2	TRBJ1-2	.	.	CASPKGIYGYTF	TGTGCCAGCCCTAAGGGGATCTATGGCTACACCTTC
TRBV11-2	TRBJ2-2	few	.	CASSLFRQEDTGELFF	TGTGCCAGCAGCTTATTTCGACAGGAGGACACCGGGGAGCTGTTTTTT
TRBV29-1	TRBJ2-5	.	.	CSVEASDWQETQYF	TGCAGCGTCGAGGCTTCGGACTGGCAAGAGACCCAGTACTTC
TRBV28	TRBJ1-4	.	TRBD1	CASSPRTGDNEKLFF	TGTGCCAGCAGTCCTAGGACAGGGGATAATGAAAAACTGTTTTTT